This T cell receptor beta chain was recorded in a study of OX40 agonist ivuxolimab in advanced cancers. Study as a whole: Every patient in dose escalation had hepatocellular carcinoma, melanoma, renal cell or head and neck cancer.

Sequenced by immunoSEQ multiplex PCR; TCRdb stores in-frame clones only, minus some. The top ten hold around 9.2% of the sample, which has some 14,000 clones, 50% to 75% seen once. Concerning this clone: Its specificity is unknown. The same CDR3 is also encoded by other DNA sequences in this sample.

Findings and caveats of the study: Average numbers of expanded clones were greater in CD8+ T cells than in CD4+. Low normalized T-cell clonal expansion also characterized some of the nonresponders.

The sequencing here drew on CD4+ or CD8+ T cells sorted from blood, taken in a trial of the OX40 agonist ivuxolimab. This clonotype originated in an adult with an advanced solid tumor such as melanoma, head and neck, liver or kidney cancer.

CDR3 coding DNA: TGTGCCAGCAGCCTTAGCACAGATACGCAGTATTTT. Translation: CASSLSTDTQYF. This chain uses TRBV5-4 with TRBJ2-3, with D hard to call. Germline V gives CDR1 SGHNT, CDR2 YYREEE (reference sequence). This CDR3 comprises 12 residues. V was pared by 4 bases and J by 0 bases, with 3 bases between.